The rows below give T cell receptor beta chains drawn from one sample of a study of siplizumab effects on memory and regulatory T cells. TCRdb's copy holds only in-frame clones and misses some; the assay was immunoSEQ multiplex PCR. The repertoire holds around 100,000 clones, with approximately 94% as singletons. Sample: non-Treg CD4+ T cells sorted from blood. These TCRs come from a human donor in good health. Each CDR3 is given with its conserved first and last residue. The D gene is left open where the match is weak. Expanded clones get a size class; other rows say once, few or many, or leave the size out.

CDR3 protein: CASSLGLAVYEQYF
CDR3 DNA: TGTGCCAGCAGCTTGGGGCTAGCGGTGTACGAGCAGTACTTC
clone size: -
J gene: TRBJ2-7
D gene: TRBD2
V gene: TRBV5-6

CDR3 protein: CASSLMGLVNEQFF
CDR3 DNA: TGTGCCAGCAGCTTAATGGGGCTCGTCAATGAGCAGTTCTTC
clone size: -
J gene: TRBJ2-1
D gene: -
V gene: TRBV7-3

CDR3 protein: CASSSGEGDTEAFF
CDR3 DNA: TGTGCCAGCAGCTCAGGGGAGGGTGACACTGAAGCTTTCTTT
clone size: -
J gene: TRBJ1-1
D gene: -
V gene: TRBV7-8

CDR3 protein: CASSRQGQGSYGHTF
CDR3 DNA: TGTGCCAGCAGTCGCCAAGGACAGGGATCCTATGGCCACACCTTC
clone size: -
J gene: TRBJ1-2
D gene: TRBD1
V gene: TRBV6-5

CDR3 protein: CASSSGTYNEQFF
CDR3 DNA: TGTGCCAGCAGCTCGGGGACCTACAATGAGCAGTTCTTC
clone size: -
J gene: TRBJ2-1
D gene: -
V gene: TRBV7-9

CDR3 protein: CASNLEVGNYGYTF
CDR3 DNA: TGCGCCAGCAACCTTGAGGTGGGGAACTATGGCTACACCTTC
clone size: -
J gene: TRBJ1-2
D gene: -
V gene: TRBV4-1

CDR3 protein: CASSLNRGADTQYF
CDR3 DNA: TGTGCCAGCAGCTTAAACCGAGGGGCAGATACGCAGTATTTT
clone size: -
J gene: TRBJ2-3
D gene: -
V gene: TRBV7-3

CDR3 protein: CASSLGGYEQYF
CDR3 DNA: TGCGCCAGCAGCTTGGGTGGGTACGAGCAGTACTTC
clone size: -
J gene: TRBJ2-7
D gene: -
V gene: TRBV5-1

CDR3 protein: CASSSAWGMNNEQFF
CDR3 DNA: TGTGCCAGCAGCTCAGCTTGGGGTATGAACAATGAGCAGTTCTTC
clone size: -
J gene: TRBJ2-1
D gene: -
V gene: TRBV11-2

CDR3 protein: CASSSASGRSDEQFF
CDR3 DNA: TGCGCCAGCAGCTCTGCTAGCGGGAGGAGCGATGAGCAGTTCTTC
clone size: -
J gene: TRBJ2-1
D gene: TRBD2
V gene: TRBV5-1

CDR3 protein: CAWRPGSTGELFF
CDR3 DNA: TGTGCCTGGAGGCCAGGTAGCACCGGGGAGCTGTTTTTT
clone size: -
J gene: TRBJ2-2
D gene: -
V gene: TRBV30

CDR3 protein: CASSSTGAGRETQYF
CDR3 DNA: TGTGCCAGTAGCTCAACCGGGGCGGGTCGGGAGACCCAGTACTTC
clone size: -
J gene: TRBJ2-5
D gene: -
V gene: TRBV19

CDR3 protein: CASSLVPSGITGELFF
CDR3 DNA: TGCGCCAGCAGCTTGGTCCCTAGCGGGATAACCGGGGAGCTGTTTTTT
clone size: -
J gene: TRBJ2-2
D gene: TRBD2
V gene: TRBV5-1

CDR3 protein: CASRGGGSIVEQFF
CDR3 DNA: TGTGCCAGTAGGGGTGGCGGGAGTATCGTTGAGCAGTTCTTC
clone size: -
J gene: TRBJ2-1
D gene: TRBD2
V gene: TRBV19

CDR3 protein: CASSLDRREFSTQYF
CDR3 DNA: TGTGCCAGCAGCTTAGACAGGCGAGAATTTAGTACGCAGTATTTT
clone size: once
J gene: TRBJ2-3
D gene: -
V gene: TRBV7-9

CDR3 protein: CASSAQGPEAFF
CDR3 DNA: TGTGCCAGCAGCGCACAGGGCCCTGAAGCTTTCTTT
clone size: -
J gene: TRBJ1-1
D gene: -
V gene: TRBV9

CDR3 protein: CASSLGEVYNEQFF
CDR3 DNA: TGTGCCAGCAGCTTGGGGGAGGTCTACAATGAGCAGTTCTTC
clone size: -
J gene: TRBJ2-1
D gene: -
V gene: TRBV21-1

CDR3 protein: CASSVGASGTADTQYF
CDR3 DNA: TGTGCCAGTAGTGTTGGGGCTAGCGGGACCGCAGATACGCAGTATTTT
clone size: -
J gene: TRBJ2-3
D gene: TRBD2
V gene: TRBV19

CDR3 protein: CASSVGTSGLYEQYF
CDR3 DNA: TGTGCCAGCAGCGTGGGGACTAGCGGACTCTACGAGCAGTACTTC
clone size: -
J gene: TRBJ2-7
D gene: TRBD2
V gene: TRBV9

CDR3 protein: CASSPPTTDTQYF
CDR3 DNA: TGTGCCAGCTCACCACCGACCACAGATACGCAGTATTTT
clone size: -
J gene: TRBJ2-3
D gene: -
V gene: TRBV18

CDR3 protein: CASSEGRGNQPQHF
CDR3 DNA: TGTGCCAGCAGTGAGGGGAGGGGCAATCAGCCCCAGCATTTT
clone size: few
J gene: TRBJ1-5
D gene: -
V gene: TRBV2

CDR3 protein: CASSLTLETGRYTF
CDR3 DNA: TGCGCCAGCAGCCTTACCCTCGAGACAGGACGCTACACCTTC
clone size: once
J gene: TRBJ1-2
D gene: -
V gene: TRBV5-1

CDR3 protein: CASSQASPGQETQYF
CDR3 DNA: TGTGCCAGCAGCCAAGCAAGCCCGGGTCAAGAGACCCAGTACTTC
clone size: once
J gene: TRBJ2-5
D gene: -
V gene: TRBV11-2

CDR3 protein: CASRAGTTDADTQYF
CDR3 DNA: TGTGCCAGCAGAGCCGGGACTACCGATGCAGATACGCAGTATTTT
clone size: -
J gene: TRBJ2-3
D gene: TRBD2
V gene: TRBV25-1

CDR3 protein: CASSLYRLAGGGSYNEQFF
CDR3 DNA: TGTGCCAGCAGCTTATATAGGCTAGCGGGAGGGGGCTCCTACAATGAGCAGTTCTTC
clone size: -
J gene: TRBJ2-1
D gene: TRBD2
V gene: TRBV7-8

CDR3 protein: CASSGSSTDTQYF
CDR3 DNA: TGTGCCAGCAGCGGGAGTAGCACAGATACGCAGTATTTT
clone size: -
J gene: TRBJ2-3
D gene: -
V gene: TRBV9